The clone carrying this T cell receptor beta chain was counted a few times. Its antigen remains unknown. This sample was taken from a study of human T cells and chemical hapten exposure. Study overall: Patch tests delivered 0.01% DPC to the upper back and were evaluated at 6 days.

Time point defined: patch test 2, 6 weeks after DPC sensitization. The treatment here: therapeutic diphenylcyclopropenone sensitization with weekly scalp DPC. As originally analysed: Sample TCR totals centred on a median of around 93,000, ranging about 20,000 to 690,600. TCRdb fed the RACE reads into MiXCR, producing one record per CDR3 protein. It is TCRdb's table, rather than the study itself, that gives the V and J calls and clone size. In the table there are about 82,000 distinct CDR3 sequences, less than 8% of which are singletons. Study-wide findings and caveats: Expanded TCRs created a significantly greater count of big CDR3 similarity clusters than controls did. Patch test score was positively correlated with the counts of PT1 expanded TCRs.

The origin of this receptor is a woman in her 30s with alopecia areata. Some clones in this sample may be carry-over from other donors' samples. The sample consisted of whole blood, taken in connection with sensitization to the hapten diphenylcyclopropenone (DPC).

The CDR3 reads CASTRQGQAGELFF. The CDR3 DNA follows: TGCGCCAGCACCCGACAGGGCCAGGCCGGGGAGCTGTTTTTT. The V and J genes are TRBV5-1 and TRBJ2-2, with 7 bases lining up with TRBD1. There are 14 residues in the CDR3. V lost 6 bases to trimming and J lost 6 bases; unmatched junction nucleotides: 8. In germline, CDR1 is SGHRS, CDR2 YFSETQ.